This TCR beta chain was profiled in a study of human T cells and chemical hapten exposure. General study points: Sensitizing to DPC left TCRs with a frequency above 1 in 1000 unaltered.

V lost 1 base to trimming and J lost 7 bases; unmatched junction nucleotides: 4. The length of the CDR3 is 14 residues. Germline V gives CDR1 SGDLS, CDR2 YYNGEE. The time point: patch test 3, about 24 weeks after DPC sensitization. Sample treatment: therapeutic diphenylcyclopropenone sensitization with weekly scalp DPC. Phlebotomy was performed prior to application of every patch test. Regarding this clonotype: Antigen: not known.

TCRdb reanalysed the RACE reads using MiXCR and keeps one entry per CDR3 protein. The sample consists of 60,000 to 65,000 distinct CDR3 sequences, 11% of them appearing once. Sample: whole blood, taken in connection with sensitization to the hapten diphenylcyclopropenone (DPC). This rearrangement joins TRBV9 to TRBJ1-4; 7 bases match TRBD1. The TCR was taken from a woman in her 30s with alopecia areata. Some clones in this sample may be carry-over from other donors' samples. The CDR3 loop reads CASSVRTGGEKLFF. CDR3 DNA: TGTGCCAGCAGCGTAAGGACAGGTGGTGAAAAACTGTTTTTT.